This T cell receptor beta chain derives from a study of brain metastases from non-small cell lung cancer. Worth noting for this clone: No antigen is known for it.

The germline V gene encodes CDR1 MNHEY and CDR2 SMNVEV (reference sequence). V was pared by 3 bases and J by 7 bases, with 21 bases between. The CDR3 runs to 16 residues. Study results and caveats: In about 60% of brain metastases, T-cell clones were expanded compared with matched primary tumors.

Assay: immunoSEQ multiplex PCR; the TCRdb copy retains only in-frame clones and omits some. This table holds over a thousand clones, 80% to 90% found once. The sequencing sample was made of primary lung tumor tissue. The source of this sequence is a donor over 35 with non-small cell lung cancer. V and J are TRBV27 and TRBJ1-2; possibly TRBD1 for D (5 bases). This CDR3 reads CASSFGGEGGFGGYTF. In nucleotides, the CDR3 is TGTGCCAGCAGTTTTGGGGGGGAAGGAGGGTTCGGTGGCTACACCTTC.